What follows describes a single T cell receptor beta chain. The record originates from a study of T cell responses to AZD1222 COVID-19 vaccine. Germline assignment: CDR1 MNHNS and CDR2 SASEGT. Trimming cost V 2 bases and J 3 bases; bases outside gene matches: 5. The CDR3 loop spans 15 amino acids. TCRdb keeps only in-frame clones here, not all; method: immunoSEQ multiplex PCR. This table holds roughly 120,000 clones, 86% found once. The rearrangement uses TRBV6-1 and TRBJ2-7, with TRBD1 matching 9 bases. The starting material was peripheral blood, obtained 28 days after the second AZD1222 dose. This clonotype originated in an adult who received the AZD1222 COVID-19 vaccine. The CDR3 sequence: CASSEKATGGYEQYF. CDR3 sequence (DNA): TGTGCCAGCAGTGAAAAGGCGACAGGGGGCTACGAGCAGTACTTC.